This is a list of T cell receptor beta chains from one sample in a study of a mutant IDH1 vaccine in newly diagnosed glioma. Their antigen targets remain unknown. TCRdb's copy holds only in-frame clones and misses some; the assay was immunoSEQ multiplex PCR. The sample carries about 55,000 clones, 80% recorded once. Sequencing used PBMCs, obtained from a glioma patient whose treatment included an IDH1 peptide vaccine. These TCRs come from a man aged 40-55 years with glioma. CDR3s include the opening cysteine and the closing phenylalanine or tryptophan. The D gene is left open where the match is weak. A clone size is listed for some rows: how often the clone was seen (once, few, many), or a class if it is expanded.

D | J | V | size | DNA | CDR3
- | TRBJ2-7 | TRBV16 | few | TGTGCCAGCAGCCCCCCCGCGGACGAGCAGTACTTC | CASSPPADEQYF
- | TRBJ2-3 | TRBV9 | - | TGTGCCAGCAGCCCTGGCACAGATACGCAGTATTTT | CASSPGTDTQYF
- | TRBJ2-7 | TRBV18 | - | TGTGCCAGCTCACCACCGTGGGGTTACTACGAGCAGTACTTC | CASSPPWGYYEQYF
TRBD1 | TRBJ2-7 | TRBV6-5 | - | TGTGCCAGCAGTTACGGGTACGGGACAGGGTTGTGGGAGCAGTACTTC | CASSYGYGTGLWEQYF
TRBD1 | TRBJ1-1 | TRBV2 | - | TGTGCCAGCAGAGCCCGGACAGGGGGCGCGGGGAGGAACACTGAAGCTTTCTTT | CASRARTGGAGRNTEAFF
TRBD2 | TRBJ2-5 | TRBV7-2 | - | TGTGCCAGCAGCTTATGGGCCGCCTTAGCGGGGGGTCCCCAAGAGACCCAGTACTTC | CASSLWAALAGGPQETQYF
TRBD2 | TRBJ2-2 | TRBV6-6 | - | TGTGCCAGCAGTTACCCAGCGGGGGGGACCGGGGAGCTGTTTTTT | CASSYPAGGTGELFF
- | TRBJ2-7 | TRBV2 | - | TGTGCCAGCAGTGAAGCTCGAGGACTACCCAACTACGAGCAGTACTTC | CASSEARGLPNYEQYF
- | TRBJ1-2 | TRBV19 | - | TGTGCCAGTAGTATCGCTGGGGGCGGTGGCTACACCTTC | CASSIAGGGGYTF
TRBD2 | TRBJ2-3 | TRBV5-1 | - | TGCGCCAGCAGCTTGACGCCACTAGCGGGGGGAACATCTAGAAGCACAGATACGCAGTATTTT | CASSLTPLAGGTSRSTDTQYF
- | TRBJ1-1 | TRBV4-1 | few | TGCGCCAGCAGCCAGGCGGGGACTGAAGCTTTCTTT | CASSQAGTEAFF
- | TRBJ1-1 | TRBV12-5 | - | TGTGCTAGTGTCCCCGAGGGGTTGAAGGGTGAAGCTTTCTTT | CASVPEGLKGEAFF
- | TRBJ2-7 | TRBV29-1 | - | TGCAGCGGGGGGGACAGCACCTACGAGCAGTACTTC | CSGGDSTYEQYF
- | TRBJ2-2 | TRBV20-1 | - | TGCAGTGCTAGCCACGGGCGGGAGCTGTTTTTT | CSASHGRELFF
- | TRBJ1-1 | TRBV4-2 | - | TGTGCCAGCAGCCAGGCTTCAGGGGCGTTGGGGAACACTGAAGCTTTCTTT | CASSQASGALGNTEAFF
- | TRBJ2-6 | TRBV5-1 | - | TGCGCCAGCAGCTTGGAGGTTGGTTCTGGGGCCAACGTCCTGACTTTC | CASSLEVGSGANVLTF
TRBD1 | TRBJ1-4 | TRBV18 | - | TGTGCCAGCTCACCCCTTCGGACAGGCAATAATGAAAAACTGTTTTTT | CASSPLRTGNNEKLFF
- | TRBJ2-7 | TRBV2 | - | TGTGCCAGCACCCACGGACAGACTCCCTACGAGCAGTACTTC | CASTHGQTPYEQYF
TRBD1 | TRBJ2-7 | TRBV14 | - | TGTGCCAGCAGCTCACAGGGGCTCCCCGTGGACGAGCAGTACTTC | CASSSQGLPVDEQYF
- | TRBJ1-2 | TRBV19 | - | TGTGCCAGTAGTATAGATGGGGCGGACGGTGGTGGCTACACCTTC | CASSIDGADGGGYTF
- | TRBJ1-5 | TRBV7-9 | - | TGTGCCAGCAGCGCCGGAGAACAGCCCCAGCATTTT | CASSAGEQPQHF
- | TRBJ2-3 | TRBV9 | - | TGTGCCAGCAGCGTAAACCGGGACACACACACAGATACGCAGTATTTT | CASSVNRDTHTDTQYF
- | TRBJ2-7 | TRBV6-1 | - | TGTGCCACTAGGGCAGTCTACGAGCAGTACTTC | CATRAVYEQYF
- | TRBJ2-2 | TRBV4-1 | - | TGCGCCAGCAGCCAAGATAATCGGGTAACCGGGGAGCTGTTTTTT | CASSQDNRVTGELFF
TRBD2 | TRBJ2-1 | TRBV30 | - | TGTGCCTGGAGTCCCGGGCGGGGGTATGAGCAGTTCTTC | CAWSPGRGYEQFF
TRBD1 | TRBJ2-2 | TRBV7-9 | - | TGTGCCAGCAGCTTAGCGCGGTTAGGGGGCAACACCGGGGAGCTGTTTTTT | CASSLARLGGNTGELFF
TRBD1 | TRBJ2-3 | TRBV6-5 | - | TGTGCCAGCAGCCTACACAGGGGGCTCACAGATACGCAGTATTTT | CASSLHRGLTDTQYF
TRBD1 | TRBJ1-4 | TRBV2 | - | TGTGCCAGCACCGGGGGGACAGTCTACCGAGTGTTTTTT | CASTGGTVYRVFF
- | TRBJ1-2 | TRBV27 | - | TGTGCCAGCAGTGGGGGTTGGGGCTACACCTTC | CASSGGWGYTF
TRBD1 | TRBJ1-2 | TRBV7-9 | - | TGTGCCAGCAGTAAAGGGGACAGGGGCTACACCTTC | CASSKGDRGYTF